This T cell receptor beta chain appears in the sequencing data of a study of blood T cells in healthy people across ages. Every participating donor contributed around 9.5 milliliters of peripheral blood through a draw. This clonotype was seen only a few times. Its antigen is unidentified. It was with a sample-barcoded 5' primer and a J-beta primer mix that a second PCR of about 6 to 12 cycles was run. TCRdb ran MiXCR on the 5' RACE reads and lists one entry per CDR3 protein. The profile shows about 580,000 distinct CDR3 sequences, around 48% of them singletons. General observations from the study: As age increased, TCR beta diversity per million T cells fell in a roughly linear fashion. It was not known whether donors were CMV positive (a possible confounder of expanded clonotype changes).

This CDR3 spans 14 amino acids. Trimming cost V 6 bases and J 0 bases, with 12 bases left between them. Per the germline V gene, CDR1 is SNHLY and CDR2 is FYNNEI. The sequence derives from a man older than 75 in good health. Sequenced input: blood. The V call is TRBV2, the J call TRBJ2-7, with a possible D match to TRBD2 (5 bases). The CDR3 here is CASRGQDFSYEQYF. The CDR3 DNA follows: TGTGCCAGCAGAGGGCAGGACTTCTCCTACGAGCAGTACTTC.